The 10 T cell receptor beta chains below were found in one sample sequenced in a study of a mutant IDH1 vaccine in newly diagnosed glioma. The assay was immunoSEQ multiplex PCR, and TCRdb's table has in-frame clones only and misses some. Of about 30,000 clones detected, over 75% appear once; the ten largest clones hold roughly a fifth. Time point here: baseline, week 1 (first vaccination visit). As for treatment: pre-vaccination baseline after standard-of-care therapy. The sequencing here drew on PBMCs, taken from a glioma patient treated with radiotherapy, temozolomide or both. The receptors derive from a man in his thirties or forties with glioma.

The rearrangement uses TRBV2 and TRBJ1-1; 7 bases align to TRBD1. The CDR3 runs 17 residues. From germline, CDR1 is SNHLY and CDR2 FYNNEI. Trimming took 4 bases from V and 0 from J; bases not matched to a gene: 11. The CDR3 here is CASSAGQKPPMNTEAFF. Written as DNA, the CDR3 is TGTGCCAGCAGTGCGGGACAGAAGCCCCCTATGAACACTGAAGCTTTCTTT.

The chain is built from TRBV5-6 and TRBJ2-7; 7 positions match TRBD1. The CDR3 runs 14 residues. The germline V gene encodes CDR1 SGHDT and CDR2 YYEEEE. V shed 3 bases, J shed 7 bases, and the junction held 10 bases outside the gene matches. CDR3 DNA sequence: TGTGCCAGCAGCTGGGGACAGACTGGGTTAGAGCAGTACTTC. It codes for CASSWGQTGLEQYF.

This chain links TRBV30 with TRBJ2-7, with D perhaps matching TRBD2 (6 bases). Germline V CDR1 and CDR2: GTSNPN, SVGIG (reference sequence). Between the trimmed V and J ends, which lost 5 bases and 2 bases, there was a span of 13 bases. CDR3 length: 13 amino acids. CDR3 residues: CAWGGMGAYEQYF. As DNA, the CDR3 is TGTGCCTGGGGGGGGATGGGGGCCTACGAGCAGTACTTC.

The chain employs TRBV6-5 and TRBJ1-5; 9 bases align to TRBD1. The CDR3 contains 14 residues. Germline V lookup: CDR1 MNHEY, CDR2 SVGAGI. Trimming removed 4 bases from V and 6 bases from J; junction bases left unmatched: 4. The CDR3 here is CASSWTGAGQPQHF. CDR3 nucleotide sequence: TGTGCCAGCAGTTGGACAGGGGCAGGTCAGCCCCAGCATTTT.

The rearrangement joins TRBV6-1 to TRBJ2-7, with D perhaps being TRBD1 or TRBD2 (5 bases each). The CDR3 spans 16 residues. Trimming took off 4 bases at V and 0 bases at J, with 16 bases between the two ends. Germline V gene sequence: CDR1 MNHNS, CDR2 SASEGT. CDR3 bases: TGTGCCAGCAGTGCAATTACTCCGAGGGGCTCCTACGAGCAGTACTTC. It translates to CASSAITPRGSYEQYF.

The chain employs TRBV7-9 and TRBJ1-5; D not certain. Germline V gives CDR1 SEHNR, CDR2 FQNEAQ (reference sequence). V lost 4 bases, J lost 5 bases, and 9 bases lay in between. The CDR3 loop spans 13 amino acids. The CDR3, as DNA: TGTGCCAGCAGCTCCCGGACCGATCAGCCCCAGCATTTT. Translation: CASSSRTDQPQHF.

The genes are TRBV10-2 and TRBJ1-1; the D gene is possibly TRBD1 (5 bases). Germline CDR1 reads WSHSY; CDR2 reads SAAADI. The CDR3 loop spans 15 amino acids. Trimming left V 7 bases short and J 2 bases short, with 17 bases between. In nucleotides, the CDR3 is TGCGCCAGCACCGATGAGGGACTCCTTAACACTGAAGCTTTCTTT. It translates to CASTDEGLLNTEAFF.

The chain is built from TRBV5-4 and TRBJ1-1; 8 bases fit TRBD1. The CDR3 length is 16 residues. The V and J ends lost 0 bases and 1 base, in that order; junction bases with no gene match: 5. In germline, CDR1 is SGHNT, CDR2 YYREEE (reference sequence). CDR3 sequence: CASSLGQGTKNTEAFF. The CDR3 DNA reads TGTGCCAGCAGCTTGGGACAGGGGACCAAGAACACTGAAGCTTTCTTT.

The chain carries TRBV10-3 and TRBJ2-1; 9 nucleotides align to TRBD2. After removal of 1 base from V and 1 base from J, the junction contained 5 bases not matched to a gene. The CDR3 consists of 17 residues. Per germline, CDR1 ENHRY and CDR2 SYGVKD. CDR3 DNA: TGTGCCATCAGTGAGTATCGCGGGGGGGCTTCCTACAATGAGCAGTTCTTC. This translates into CAISEYRGGASYNEQFF.

The chain employs TRBV10-3 and TRBJ2-5, with D possibly matching TRBD2 (5 bases). The CDR3 consists of 16 residues. Germline V gives CDR1 ENHRY, CDR2 SYGVKD. V was trimmed by 3 bases and J by 1 base, leaving 15 bases between them. The CDR3 sequence: CAISDRPEEAQETQYF. The DNA of the CDR3 is TGTGCCATCAGTGATCGGCCGGAGGAGGCCCAAGAGACCCAGTACTTC.